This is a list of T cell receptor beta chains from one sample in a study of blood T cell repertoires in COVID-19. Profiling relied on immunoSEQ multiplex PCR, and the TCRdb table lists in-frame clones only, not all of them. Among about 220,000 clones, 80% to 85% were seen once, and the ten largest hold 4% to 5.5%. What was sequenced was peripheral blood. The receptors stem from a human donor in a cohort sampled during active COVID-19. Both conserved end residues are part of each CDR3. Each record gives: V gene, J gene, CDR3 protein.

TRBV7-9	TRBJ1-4	CASTATDRGNEKLFF
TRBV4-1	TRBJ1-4	CASSQEPRTGGRNEKLFF
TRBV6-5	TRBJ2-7	CASSYLGRGEQYF
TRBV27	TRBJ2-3	CASSLLPGVGGTDTQYF
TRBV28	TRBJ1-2	CASSLTTGVYGYTF
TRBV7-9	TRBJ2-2	CATSGELFF
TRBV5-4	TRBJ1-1	CASSSPKGQTNTEAFF
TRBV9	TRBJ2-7	CASSVGAGIVPYEQYF
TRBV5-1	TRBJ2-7	CASSRFENRVNEQYF
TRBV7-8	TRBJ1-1	CASSLAQGFTEAFF
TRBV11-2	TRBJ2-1	CASRPTGGNEQFF
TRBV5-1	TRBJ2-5	CASSLGLAHETQYF
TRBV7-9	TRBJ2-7	CASSLERYEQYF
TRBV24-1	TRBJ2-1	CATSDFGTGYNEQFF
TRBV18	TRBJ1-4	CASSPRGLGGEKLFF
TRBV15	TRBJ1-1	CATSSQNRGSEAFF
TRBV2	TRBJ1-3	CASSGESGNTIYF
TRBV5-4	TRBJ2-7	CASSAYDRTYEQYF
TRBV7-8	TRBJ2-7	CASSSNYVYEQYF
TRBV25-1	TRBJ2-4	CASSSNTLAKNIQYF
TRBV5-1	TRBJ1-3	CASSSYSGNTIYF
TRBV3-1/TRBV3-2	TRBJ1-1	CASSHRQGSTEAFF
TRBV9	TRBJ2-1	CASSRKDRASSYNEQFF
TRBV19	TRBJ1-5	CACSTGVNWSNQPQHF
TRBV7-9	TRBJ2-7	CASSLVLAGDEQYF
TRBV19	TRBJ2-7	CASNTGGSYEQYF
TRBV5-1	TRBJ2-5	CASSSWGLAGAETQYF
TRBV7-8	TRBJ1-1	CASSLVGGGANTEAFF
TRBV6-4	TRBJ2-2	CASRQDRATGELFF
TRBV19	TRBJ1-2	CAKLHGKVGYTF
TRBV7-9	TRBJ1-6	CASSPNREWDSPLHF
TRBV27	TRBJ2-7	CASSHRDGGEQYF
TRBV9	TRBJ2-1	CASSVGSGTSGSNEQFF
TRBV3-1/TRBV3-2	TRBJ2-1	CASSLRLGDNEQFF
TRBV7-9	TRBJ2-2	CASSHLSGPNTGELFF
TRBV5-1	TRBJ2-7	CASSLNHGGLTYEQYF
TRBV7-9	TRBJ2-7	CASSPQQGSYEQYF
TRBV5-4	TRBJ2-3	CASSLGQGATNSTDTQYF
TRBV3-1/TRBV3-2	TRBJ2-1	CATQGQGYYNEQFF
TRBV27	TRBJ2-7	CASSLGHSSSYEQYF
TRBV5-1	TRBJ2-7	CASQKTGQAYEQYF
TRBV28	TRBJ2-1	CASSLIARSYNEQFF
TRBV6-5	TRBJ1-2	CASTPGGQGNYGYTF
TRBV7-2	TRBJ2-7	CASSSQGLEQYF
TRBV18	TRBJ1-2	CASSPGQGEGYTF
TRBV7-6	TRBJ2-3	CASSLAGGPSTDTQYF
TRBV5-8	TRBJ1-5	CASSFRKSGFSNQPQHF
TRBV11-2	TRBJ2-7	CASSLVLGSEQYF
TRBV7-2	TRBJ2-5	CASSLAGRGETQYF
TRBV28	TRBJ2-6	CASQGSGANVLTF
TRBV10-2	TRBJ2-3	CASSTSGRTDTQYF
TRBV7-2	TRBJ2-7	CASSPRAGPGQYF
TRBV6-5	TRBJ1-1	CASSYSIWRKNTEAFF
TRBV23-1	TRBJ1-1	CASSPRTGNTEAFF
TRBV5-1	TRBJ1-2	CASSLDRDGSYTF
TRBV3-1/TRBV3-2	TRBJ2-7	CASSQVSHEQYF
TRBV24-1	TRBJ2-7	CATSDQGNYEQYF
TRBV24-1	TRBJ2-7	CATQGSSSSYEQYF
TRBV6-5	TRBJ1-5	CASRTLGLGNQPQHF
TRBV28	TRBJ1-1	CASSLLLNTEAFF